This T cell receptor (beta chain) was profiled in a study of molecular identifiers for immune sequencing clone quantification (dated by TCRdb to the late 2010s). In the study overall: For a replicate experiment, RNA from roughly 21,000 or 96,000 naive CD8 T cells was divided into five aliquots, and four of the five aliquots were sequenced. This methods study used CD8 T cells to benchmark TCR RNA copy counting and molecular-identifier clustering-based TCR repertoire sequencing (MIDCIRS). What the authors observed across the whole study: Spiked-in Jurkat TCR RNA equal to a single cell's worth was reported to be detectable even within 1,100,000 naive CD8 T cells. Highly expanded clone sizes could be underestimated because identical TCR molecules may share a barcode. Without barcode sub-clustering, chimeric consensus sequences inflated TCR diversity; chimeras reached as high as 47%. Modeling indicated about 3 TCR RNA copies recovered per cell, compared with around 11 by digital PCR, which implies a capture efficiency of around 30%. The naive libraries included spiked-in Jurkat TCR RNA (10 copies' worth), and this Jurkat TCR RNA is not part of the donor repertoire. Clones above 20 RNA copies held over 98% of molecules in CMV-specific effector cells but under 1% in naive cells.

This clonotype has more than one count but fewer than ten. It lacks a known antigen. Base qualities are not recorded, but no much larger clone differs from it by a single base. Libraries of naive CD8 T cells were generated from about 20,000 to 1,000,000 sorted cells, with 10%, 30% or 50% of the purified RNA used. On a BD FACSAria II, naive CD8 T cells were FACS-sorted as CD8+CD4-CCR7+CD45RA+ and collected into RLT Plus buffer. Ten to eleven TCR copies' worth of Jurkat RNA were spiked into roughly 20,000-1,000,000 naive CD8 T cell samples to test detection sensitivity. Enrichment of CD8 T cells was done with RosetteSep CD8+ T Cell Enrichment Cocktail plus Ficoll-Paque, and ACK red cell lysis came afterward. The germline V gene encodes CDR1 SGHDN and CDR2 FVKESK. Clipping removes 1 base from V and 2 bases from J, with 1 as the unmatched junction base count. The CDR3 holds 15 amino acids from the cysteine to the phenylalanine. Only CDR3 DNA is held: 45 bases, read in frame from base 1.

To prepare the library, PCR was applied. Instrument used: NextSeq 500. Bulk TCR libraries were prepared as previously described, using TCR primers listed in Table S5. Purification of total RNA was performed with the Qiagen AllPrep DNA/RNA kit. Before analysis, reads from multiple sequencing runs of the same library were pooled. As for the authors' bioinformatics: Reads were retained only if an exact TCR constant sequence was present, and the retained reads were trimmed to 150 nt and grouped according to their 12-nt molecular barcodes. Reads in each barcode group were sub-clustered using a 15% Levenshtein threshold, and a quality-weighted consensus sequence was built for each RNA molecule. Non-functional sequences were removed, as were lower-count sequences one edit away from another. Based on a fit of two negative binomial distributions, barcode sub-clusters having less than 20% of the maximum read count were discarded. TCRdb reprocessed the public reads (quality trimming at Q25 with fastp, clone calling with MiXCR) and kept in-frame beta chains. Each entry merges the rows of one CDR3 protein and shows their most common DNA and genes. The V and J calls were determined by TCRdb, not by the authors. A total of hundreds of thousands of distinct CDR3 sequences appear in this sample, 24% of them only once. The ten largest clones add up to about 0.7% of the sample.

The chain employs TRBV14 and TRBJ2-3; 9 nucleotides in the junction match TRBD2. This sequence was found in a human donor in good health. Some libraries in this study had Jurkat cell RNA spiked in. Sequenced: naive CD8+ T cells from blood, with Jurkat cell RNA spiked in. The sample's cell subset or site label, in plain terms: FACS-sorted CD8+CD4-CCR7+CD45RA+ naive T cells. The DNA is as follows: TGTGCCAGCAGCCAAGCTAGCGGGGTCACAGATACGCAGTATTTT. It translates to CASSQASGVTDTQYF.